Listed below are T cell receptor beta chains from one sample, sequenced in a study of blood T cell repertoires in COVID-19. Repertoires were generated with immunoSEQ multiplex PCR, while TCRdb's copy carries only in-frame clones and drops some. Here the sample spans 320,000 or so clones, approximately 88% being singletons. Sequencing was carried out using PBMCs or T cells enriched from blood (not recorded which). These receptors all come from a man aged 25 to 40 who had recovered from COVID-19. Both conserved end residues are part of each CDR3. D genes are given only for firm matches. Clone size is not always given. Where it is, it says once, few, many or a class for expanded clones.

cdr3_nt: TGTGCCAGCAGTGCGGAGAGCAATCAGCCCCAGCATTTT
cdr3_aa: CASSAESNQPQHF
j_call: TRBJ1-5
clone_size: NA
v_call: TRBV6-4
d_call: NA

cdr3_nt: TGTGCCAGCAGTGCCCGCTACGAGCAGTACTTC
cdr3_aa: CASSARYEQYF
j_call: TRBJ2-7
clone_size: NA
v_call: TRBV2
d_call: NA

cdr3_nt: TGTGCCAGCAGCACATGGGAGGGGGTCTATGGCTACACCTTC
cdr3_aa: CASSTWEGVYGYTF
j_call: TRBJ1-2
clone_size: NA
v_call: TRBV7-8
d_call: NA

cdr3_nt: TGTGCCAGCAGCCAAGTAGGGGGCACCTACAATGAGCAGTTCTTC
cdr3_aa: CASSQVGGTYNEQFF
j_call: TRBJ2-1
clone_size: NA
v_call: TRBV3-1/TRBV3-2
d_call: TRBD1

cdr3_nt: TGCAGGACAGGGGCGGCCTACGAGCAGTACTTC
cdr3_aa: CRTGAAYEQYF
j_call: TRBJ2-7
clone_size: NA
v_call: TRBV20-1
d_call: TRBD1

cdr3_nt: TGTGCCAGCAGCTTACCAGGTTCCGACGAGCAGTACTTC
cdr3_aa: CASSLPGSDEQYF
j_call: TRBJ2-7
clone_size: once
v_call: TRBV7-9
d_call: NA

cdr3_nt: TGTGCCAGCAGCTCCAATGAGCAGTTCTTC
cdr3_aa: CASSSNEQFF
j_call: TRBJ2-1
clone_size: NA
v_call: TRBV28
d_call: NA

cdr3_nt: TGCAGCGGTGACAGGGCCCCCTACAATGAGCAGTTCTTC
cdr3_aa: CSGDRAPYNEQFF
j_call: TRBJ2-1
clone_size: NA
v_call: TRBV29-1
d_call: TRBD1

cdr3_nt: TGTGCCAGCAGCGTAGACGGGGGGCCATACAATGAGCAGTTCTTC
cdr3_aa: CASSVDGGPYNEQFF
j_call: TRBJ2-1
clone_size: NA
v_call: TRBV9
d_call: NA

cdr3_nt: TGTGCCAGCAGCTACTCCCCAGAGACCCAGTACTTC
cdr3_aa: CASSYSPETQYF
j_call: TRBJ2-5
clone_size: NA
v_call: TRBV11-2
d_call: NA

cdr3_nt: TGTGCCAGCAGTTTAGGAGGGGGCTCTAATCAGCCCCAGCATTTT
cdr3_aa: CASSLGGGSNQPQHF
j_call: TRBJ1-5
clone_size: NA
v_call: TRBV28
d_call: TRBD1

cdr3_nt: TGTGCCAGCAGCCAGACAGGGGTTCTTGAGGGCGAGCAGTACTTC
cdr3_aa: CASSQTGVLEGEQYF
j_call: TRBJ2-7
clone_size: NA
v_call: TRBV7-8
d_call: TRBD1

cdr3_nt: TGTGCCAGCAGTCCAACAGGCTATGGCTACACCTTC
cdr3_aa: CASSPTGYGYTF
j_call: TRBJ1-2
clone_size: NA
v_call: TRBV6-5
d_call: NA

cdr3_nt: TGTGCCAGCATGTCAGGGGTCGACACCGGGGAGCTGTTTTTT
cdr3_aa: CASMSGVDTGELFF
j_call: TRBJ2-2
clone_size: NA
v_call: TRBV6-5
d_call: NA

cdr3_nt: TGCGCCAGCAGCGGGGAGTCAGTCGATACGCAGTATTTT
cdr3_aa: CASSGESVDTQYF
j_call: TRBJ2-3
clone_size: NA
v_call: TRBV5-1
d_call: NA

cdr3_nt: TGCGCCAGCAGCCAAGAGATTCGGGCGGGGAACACCGGGGAGCTGTTTTTT
cdr3_aa: CASSQEIRAGNTGELFF
j_call: TRBJ2-2
clone_size: NA
v_call: TRBV4-1
d_call: NA

cdr3_nt: TGTGCCAGCAGTGATGGAGCGGGGGGATTGATCGGGGAGCTGTTTTTT
cdr3_aa: CASSDGAGGLIGELFF
j_call: TRBJ2-2
clone_size: NA
v_call: TRBV6-4
d_call: TRBD2

cdr3_nt: TGCAGCGCAAGGGGACAGGGATCCGAAAAACTGTTTTTT
cdr3_aa: CSARGQGSEKLFF
j_call: TRBJ1-4
clone_size: NA
v_call: TRBV29-1
d_call: TRBD1

cdr3_nt: TGTGCCAGCAGCCGTCAGGGTTTCACTGAAGCTTTCTTT
cdr3_aa: CASSRQGFTEAFF
j_call: TRBJ1-1
clone_size: NA
v_call: TRBV11-3
d_call: NA

cdr3_nt: TGTGCCTGGAGTCTTCAGGCTCATAATGAAAAACTGTTTTTT
cdr3_aa: CAWSLQAHNEKLFF
j_call: TRBJ1-4
clone_size: NA
v_call: TRBV30
d_call: NA

cdr3_nt: TGTGCCAGCAGGGCGACAGGGAACCCTCATCAGCCCCAGCATTTT
cdr3_aa: CASRATGNPHQPQHF
j_call: TRBJ1-5
clone_size: NA
v_call: TRBV28
d_call: TRBD1

cdr3_nt: TGCAGCGTTGAACCCTCTCGAACAGGGGGGGCTGAAGCTTTCTTT
cdr3_aa: CSVEPSRTGGAEAFF
j_call: TRBJ1-1
clone_size: once
v_call: TRBV29-1
d_call: TRBD1

cdr3_nt: TGTGCCAGCAGCTCAATGGGACAGCTCACCGGGGAGCTGTTTTTT
cdr3_aa: CASSSMGQLTGELFF
j_call: TRBJ2-2
clone_size: NA
v_call: TRBV28
d_call: TRBD1

cdr3_nt: TGTGCCAGCACTCAGGGTATCACTGAAGCTTTCTTT
cdr3_aa: CASTQGITEAFF
j_call: TRBJ1-1
clone_size: NA
v_call: TRBV2
d_call: NA

cdr3_nt: TGTGCCAGCAGAATCGGCTATGGCTACACCTTC
cdr3_aa: CASRIGYGYTF
j_call: TRBJ1-2
clone_size: NA
v_call: TRBV2
d_call: NA

cdr3_nt: TGTGCCAGCAGCCAAGTGTCGGGGGCGGGGGGCCCCTACGAGCAGTACTTC
cdr3_aa: CASSQVSGAGGPYEQYF
j_call: TRBJ2-7
clone_size: NA
v_call: TRBV3-1/TRBV3-2
d_call: TRBD2

cdr3_nt: TGTGCCAGCAGTGAATACGGCAGGGGATCCTACAATGAGCAGTTCTTC
cdr3_aa: CASSEYGRGSYNEQFF
j_call: TRBJ2-1
clone_size: NA
v_call: TRBV6-1
d_call: NA

cdr3_nt: TGTGCCACCAGCAGCGCGGGGGGCCCCTATGAGCAGTTCTTC
cdr3_aa: CATSSAGGPYEQFF
j_call: TRBJ2-1
clone_size: NA
v_call: TRBV15
d_call: TRBD2

cdr3_nt: TGTGCCAGCAGTGAAGAGCAGGGGGTGATCTATGGCTACACCTTC
cdr3_aa: CASSEEQGVIYGYTF
j_call: TRBJ1-2
clone_size: NA
v_call: TRBV2
d_call: TRBD1

cdr3_nt: TGCGCCAGCAGCTTCGACAGGGAAGGAAACACCATATATTTT
cdr3_aa: CASSFDREGNTIYF
j_call: TRBJ1-3
clone_size: NA
v_call: TRBV5-1
d_call: TRBD1

cdr3_nt: TGTGCCAGCAGCGCGGACAGGAACTATGGCTACACCTTC
cdr3_aa: CASSADRNYGYTF
j_call: TRBJ1-2
clone_size: few
v_call: TRBV7-9
d_call: TRBD1

cdr3_nt: TGTGCCAGCATGCGGACTTCCAATCAGCCCCAGCATTTT
cdr3_aa: CASMRTSNQPQHF
j_call: TRBJ1-5
clone_size: NA
v_call: TRBV12-3/TRBV12-4
d_call: NA

cdr3_nt: TGCGCCAGCGCTCCGGGACAGGGTAATGAAAAACTGTTTTTT
cdr3_aa: CASAPGQGNEKLFF
j_call: TRBJ1-4
clone_size: NA
v_call: TRBV5-1
d_call: TRBD1

cdr3_nt: TGTGCCAGCAGTTTGGCTTCCTCCTACGAGCAGTACTTC
cdr3_aa: CASSLASSYEQYF
j_call: TRBJ2-7
clone_size: NA
v_call: TRBV28
d_call: NA

cdr3_nt: TGTGCCAGCAGCGCACCTAGCGGGTTCGACACCGGGGAGCTGTTTTTT
cdr3_aa: CASSAPSGFDTGELFF
j_call: TRBJ2-2
clone_size: NA
v_call: TRBV3-1/TRBV3-2
d_call: TRBD2

cdr3_nt: TGTGCCAGCAGCTTAGCGGCGGCCAACCGAGGTGAAGCTTTCTTT
cdr3_aa: CASSLAAANRGEAFF
j_call: TRBJ1-1
clone_size: NA
v_call: TRBV7-9
d_call: NA

cdr3_nt: TGTGCCAGCAGCCCCAGTGGCCCCCGGGGCACTGAAGCTTTCTTT
cdr3_aa: CASSPSGPRGTEAFF
j_call: TRBJ1-1
clone_size: NA
v_call: TRBV9
d_call: NA

cdr3_nt: TGTGCCAGCAGTTTAACCCCACAGGGGAACGAGCAGTACTTC
cdr3_aa: CASSLTPQGNEQYF
j_call: TRBJ2-7
clone_size: NA
v_call: TRBV27
d_call: TRBD1

cdr3_nt: TGTGCCAGCAGCCATCTCGGACAGGTGTTTTTCCACGAGCAGTACTTC
cdr3_aa: CASSHLGQVFFHEQYF
j_call: TRBJ2-7
clone_size: NA
v_call: TRBV3-1/TRBV3-2
d_call: TRBD1

cdr3_nt: TGCAGCGCCACGGGGACAGGGGGCTACGAGCAGTACTTC
cdr3_aa: CSATGTGGYEQYF
j_call: TRBJ2-7
clone_size: once
v_call: TRBV29-1
d_call: TRBD1

cdr3_nt: TGTGCCAGTAGGGTCGGCGGCAACGTCCTGACTTTC
cdr3_aa: CASRVGGNVLTF
j_call: TRBJ2-6
clone_size: NA
v_call: TRBV19
d_call: NA

cdr3_nt: TGTGCCAGCAGCGTAATGTTGGGAGATGGCTACACCTTC
cdr3_aa: CASSVMLGDGYTF
j_call: TRBJ1-2
clone_size: once
v_call: TRBV9
d_call: NA

cdr3_nt: TGTGCCAGCAGTTTAAGGGACACGTCCTACAATGAGCAGTTCTTC
cdr3_aa: CASSLRDTSYNEQFF
j_call: TRBJ2-1
clone_size: NA
v_call: TRBV27
d_call: NA

cdr3_nt: TGTGCCAGCAGCCCTCCCAGCGGCTCCTACGAGCAGTACTTC
cdr3_aa: CASSPPSGSYEQYF
j_call: TRBJ2-7
clone_size: NA
v_call: TRBV13
d_call: NA

cdr3_nt: TGTGCCAGCAGTGAGCAGGCTCTGGTCAAAAACATTCAGTACTTC
cdr3_aa: CASSEQALVKNIQYF
j_call: TRBJ2-4
clone_size: NA
v_call: TRBV6-1
d_call: NA

cdr3_nt: TGTGCCAGCAGTTCGACAGGGGATGGATATTCACCCCTCCACTTT
cdr3_aa: CASSSTGDGYSPLHF
j_call: TRBJ1-6
clone_size: once
v_call: TRBV27
d_call: TRBD1

cdr3_nt: TGTGCCAGCTCTGGCCCCCTGAACCACGAGCAGTACTTC
cdr3_aa: CASSGPLNHEQYF
j_call: TRBJ2-7
clone_size: NA
v_call: TRBV18
d_call: NA

cdr3_nt: TGTGCCAGCACCGACAGGGACCACCCAAGCAATGAGCAGTTCTTC
cdr3_aa: CASTDRDHPSNEQFF
j_call: TRBJ2-1
clone_size: NA
v_call: TRBV2
d_call: TRBD1

cdr3_nt: TGCGCCAGCAGCTTCCAGACTAGCGGGGGAGTAGTAGTGGAGACCCAGTACTTC
cdr3_aa: CASSFQTSGGVVVETQYF
j_call: TRBJ2-5
clone_size: NA
v_call: TRBV5-1
d_call: TRBD2

cdr3_nt: TGCGCCAGCAGCCACATATTGACAGGGACGGAGACCCAGTACTTC
cdr3_aa: CASSHILTGTETQYF
j_call: TRBJ2-5
clone_size: NA
v_call: TRBV4-1
d_call: TRBD1

cdr3_nt: TGTGCCAGCAGCACCCAGGGGGCAGGACAGCCCCAGCATTTT
cdr3_aa: CASSTQGAGQPQHF
j_call: TRBJ1-5
clone_size: NA
v_call: TRBV5-6
d_call: TRBD1